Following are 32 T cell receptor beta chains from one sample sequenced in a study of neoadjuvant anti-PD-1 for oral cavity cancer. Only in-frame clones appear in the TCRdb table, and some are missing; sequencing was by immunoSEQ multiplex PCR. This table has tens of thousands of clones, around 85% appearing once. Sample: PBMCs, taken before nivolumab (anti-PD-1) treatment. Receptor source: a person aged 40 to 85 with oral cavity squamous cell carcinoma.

CDR3 protein: CASSETPVQVGGYTF. The CDR3 nucleotides read TGCGCCAGCAGCGAGACACCTGTACAAGTCGGTGGCTACACCTTC. The chain uses TRBV5-1 and TRBJ1-2; D unresolved. The CDR3 totals 15 residues. CDR1 and CDR2 from the germline V gene are SGHRS and YFSETQ. V was clipped by 4 bases and J by 7 bases, with 20 bases between them.

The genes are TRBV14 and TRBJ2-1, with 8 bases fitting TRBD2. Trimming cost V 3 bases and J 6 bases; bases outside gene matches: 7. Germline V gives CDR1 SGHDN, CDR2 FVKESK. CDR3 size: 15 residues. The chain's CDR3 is CASSHLLAGLNEQFF. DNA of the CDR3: TGTGCCAGCAGCCACCTCTTAGCGGGACTCAATGAGCAGTTCTTC.

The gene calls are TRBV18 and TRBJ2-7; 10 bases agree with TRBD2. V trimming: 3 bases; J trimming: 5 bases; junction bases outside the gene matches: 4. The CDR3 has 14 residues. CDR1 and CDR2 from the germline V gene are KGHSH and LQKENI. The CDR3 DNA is TGTGCCAGCTCACCGAGCGGGGGGGCCGACGAGCAGTACTTC. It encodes CASSPSGGADEQYF. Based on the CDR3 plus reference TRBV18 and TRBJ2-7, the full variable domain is NAGVMQNPRHLVRRRGQEARLRCSPMKGHSHVYWYRQLPEEGLKFMVYLQKENIIDESGMPKERFSAEFPKEGPSILRIQQVVRGDSAAYFCASSPSGGADEQYFGPGTRLTVT.

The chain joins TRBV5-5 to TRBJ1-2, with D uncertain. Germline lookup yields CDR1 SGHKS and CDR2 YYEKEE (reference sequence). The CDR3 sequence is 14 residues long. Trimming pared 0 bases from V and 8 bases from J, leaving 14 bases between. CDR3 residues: CASSLEADLEGYTF. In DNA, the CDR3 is TGTGCCAGCAGCTTGGAGGCCGACTTGGAGGGCTACACCTTC.

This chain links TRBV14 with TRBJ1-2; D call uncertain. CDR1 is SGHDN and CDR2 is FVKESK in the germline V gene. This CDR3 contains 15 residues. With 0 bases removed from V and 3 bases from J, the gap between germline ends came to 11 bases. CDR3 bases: TGTGCCAGCAGCCAAGAAATGATGGGAGACTATGGCTACACCTTC. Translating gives CASSQEMMGDYGYTF.

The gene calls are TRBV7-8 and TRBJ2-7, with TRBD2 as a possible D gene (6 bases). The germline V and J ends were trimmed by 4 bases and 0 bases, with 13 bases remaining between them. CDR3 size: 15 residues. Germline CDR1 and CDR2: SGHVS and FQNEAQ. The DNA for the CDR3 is TGTGCCAGCAGCTCATGGGGGGTCAGCTCCTACGAGCAGTACTTC. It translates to CASSSWGVSSYEQYF.

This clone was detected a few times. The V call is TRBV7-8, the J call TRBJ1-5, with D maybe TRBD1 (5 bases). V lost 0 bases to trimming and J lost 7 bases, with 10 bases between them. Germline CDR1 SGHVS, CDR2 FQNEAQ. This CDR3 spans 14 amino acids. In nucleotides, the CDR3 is TGTGCCAGCAGCTTAGCTGGGGGGACCCAGCCCCAGCATTTT. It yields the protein CASSLAGGTQPQHF.

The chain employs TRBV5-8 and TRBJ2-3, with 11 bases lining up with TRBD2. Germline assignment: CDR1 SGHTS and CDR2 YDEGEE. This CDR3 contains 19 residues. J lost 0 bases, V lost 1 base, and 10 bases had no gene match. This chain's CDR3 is CASSLPPPGLAASTDTQYF. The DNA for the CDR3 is TGTGCCAGCAGCTTGCCCCCTCCGGGACTAGCGGCTAGCACAGATACGCAGTATTTT.

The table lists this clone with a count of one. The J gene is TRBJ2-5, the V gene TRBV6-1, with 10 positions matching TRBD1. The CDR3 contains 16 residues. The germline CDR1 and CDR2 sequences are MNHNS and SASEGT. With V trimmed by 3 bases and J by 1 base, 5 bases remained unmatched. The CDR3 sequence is CASSDGRTGGQETQYF. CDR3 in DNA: TGTGCCAGCAGTGACGGCAGGACAGGGGGCCAAGAGACCCAGTACTTC.

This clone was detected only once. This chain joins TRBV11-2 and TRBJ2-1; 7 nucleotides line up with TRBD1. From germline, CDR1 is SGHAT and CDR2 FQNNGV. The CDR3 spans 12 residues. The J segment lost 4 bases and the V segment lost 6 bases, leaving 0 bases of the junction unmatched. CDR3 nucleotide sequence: TGTGCCAGCAGGACAGGGTACAATGAGCAGTTCTTC. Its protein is CASRTGYNEQFF.

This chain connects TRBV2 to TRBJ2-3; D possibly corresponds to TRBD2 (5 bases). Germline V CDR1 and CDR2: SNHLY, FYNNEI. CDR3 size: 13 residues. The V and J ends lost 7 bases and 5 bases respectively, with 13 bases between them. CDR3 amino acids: CASILNRGDTQYF. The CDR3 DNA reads TGTGCCAGCATTCTTAATCGGGGAGATACGCAGTATTTT.

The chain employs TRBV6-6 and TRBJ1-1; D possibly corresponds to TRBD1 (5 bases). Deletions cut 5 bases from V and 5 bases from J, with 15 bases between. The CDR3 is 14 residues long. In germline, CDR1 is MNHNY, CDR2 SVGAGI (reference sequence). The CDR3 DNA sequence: TGTGCCAGCAGTACCGCGACCCAGGGTACTGAAGCTTTCTTT. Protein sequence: CASSTATQGTEAFF.

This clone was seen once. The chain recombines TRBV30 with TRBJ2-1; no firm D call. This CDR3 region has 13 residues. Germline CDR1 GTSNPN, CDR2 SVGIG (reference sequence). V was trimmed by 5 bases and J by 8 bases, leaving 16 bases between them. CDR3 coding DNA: TGTGCCTGGGGGTCCCTGGGCGGCCATGAGCAGTTCTTC. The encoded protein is CAWGSLGGHEQFF.

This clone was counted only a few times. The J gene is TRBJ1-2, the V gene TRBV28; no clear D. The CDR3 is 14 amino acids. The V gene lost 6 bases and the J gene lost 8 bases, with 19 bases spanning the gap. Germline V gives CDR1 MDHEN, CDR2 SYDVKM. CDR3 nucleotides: TGTGCCAGCAGAATCCATCTGACCCGGACGGGCTACACCTTC. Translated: CASRIHLTRTGYTF.

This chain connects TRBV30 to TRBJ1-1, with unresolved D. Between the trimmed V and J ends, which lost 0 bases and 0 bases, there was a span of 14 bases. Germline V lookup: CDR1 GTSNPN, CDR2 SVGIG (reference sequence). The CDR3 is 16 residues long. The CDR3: CAWSVQVGPMNTEAFF. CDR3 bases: TGTGCCTGGAGTGTACAAGTGGGCCCCATGAACACTGAAGCTTTCTTT.

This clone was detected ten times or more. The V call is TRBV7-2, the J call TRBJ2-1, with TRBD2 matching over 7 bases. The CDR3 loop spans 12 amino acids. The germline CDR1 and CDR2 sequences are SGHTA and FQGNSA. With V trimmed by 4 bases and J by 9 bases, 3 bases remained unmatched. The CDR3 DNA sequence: TGTGCCAGCAGCTCAGCGGGGATTGAGCAGTTCTTC. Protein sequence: CASSSAGIEQFF.

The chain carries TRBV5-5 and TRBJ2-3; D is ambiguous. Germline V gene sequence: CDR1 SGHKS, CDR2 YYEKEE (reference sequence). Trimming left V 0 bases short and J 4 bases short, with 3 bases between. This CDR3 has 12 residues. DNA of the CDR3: TGTGCCAGCAGCTTGGAAGCAGATACGCAGTATTTT. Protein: CASSLEADTQYF.

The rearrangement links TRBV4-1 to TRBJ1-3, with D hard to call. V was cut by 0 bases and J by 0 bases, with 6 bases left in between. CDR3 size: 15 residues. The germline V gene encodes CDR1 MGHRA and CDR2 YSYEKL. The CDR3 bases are TGCGCCAGCAGCCAAGATTATGCCTCTGGAAACACCATATATTTT. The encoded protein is CASSQDYASGNTIYF.

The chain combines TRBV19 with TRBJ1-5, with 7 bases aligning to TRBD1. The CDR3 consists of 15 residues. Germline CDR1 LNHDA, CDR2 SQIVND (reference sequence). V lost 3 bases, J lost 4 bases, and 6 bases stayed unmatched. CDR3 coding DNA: TGTGCCAGTAGTATGGCCAGGGGGAGAAATCAGCCCCAGCATTTT. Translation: CASSMARGRNQPQHF. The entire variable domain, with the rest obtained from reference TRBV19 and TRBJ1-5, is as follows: DGGITQSPKYLFRKEGQNVTLSCEQNLNHDAMYWYRQDPGQGLRLIYYSQIVNDFQKGDIAEGYSVSREKKESFPLTVTSAQKNPTAFYLCASSMARGRNQPQHFGDGTRLSIL.

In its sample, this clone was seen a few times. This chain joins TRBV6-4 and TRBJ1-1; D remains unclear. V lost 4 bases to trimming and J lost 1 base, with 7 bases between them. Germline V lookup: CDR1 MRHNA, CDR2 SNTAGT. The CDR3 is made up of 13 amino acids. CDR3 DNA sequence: TGTGCCAGCAGTGCGTCTTGGAACACTGAAGCTTTCTTT. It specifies CASSASWNTEAFF.

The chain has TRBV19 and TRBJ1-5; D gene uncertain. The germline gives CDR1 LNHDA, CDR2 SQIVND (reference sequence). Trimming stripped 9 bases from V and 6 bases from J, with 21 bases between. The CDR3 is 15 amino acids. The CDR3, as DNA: TGTGCCAGCCAAGCCACTGTTCGGATGTCTCAGCCCCAGCATTTT. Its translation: CASQATVRMSQPQHF. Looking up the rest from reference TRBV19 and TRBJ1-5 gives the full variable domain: DGGITQSPKYLFRKEGQNVTLSCEQNLNHDAMYWYRQDPGQGLRLIYYSQIVNDFQKGDIAEGYSVSREKKESFPLTVTSAQKNPTAFYLCASQATVRMSQPQHFGDGTRLSIL.

The CDR3 DNA follows: TGCGCCAGCAGCCCGACAGGGCCTGAAGGGGGCTACACCTTC. Residues: CASSPTGPEGGYTF. The V call is TRBV5-1, the J call TRBJ1-2; 7 bases are shared with TRBD1. The CDR3 sequence is 14 residues long. The germline gives CDR1 SGHRS, CDR2 YFSETQ. V lost 4 bases and J lost 8; bases outside the gene matches: 11.

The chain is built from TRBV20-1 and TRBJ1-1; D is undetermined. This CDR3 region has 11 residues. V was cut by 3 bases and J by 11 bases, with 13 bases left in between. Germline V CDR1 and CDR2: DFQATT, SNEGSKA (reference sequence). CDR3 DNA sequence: TGCAGTGCTAGTGAAACCGCTGGGGCTTTCTTT. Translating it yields CSASETAGAFF.

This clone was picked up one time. The CDR3 DNA reads as TGTGCCAGCAGTTACTCGACGCAGGGTATAGCTTTCTTT. As protein: CASSYSTQGIAFF. The chain uses TRBV6-5 and TRBJ1-1, with D tentatively TRBD1 (5 bases). V lost 0 bases and J lost 10, with 12 bases in between. The CDR3 covers 13 residues. Per germline, CDR1 MNHEY and CDR2 SVGAGI.

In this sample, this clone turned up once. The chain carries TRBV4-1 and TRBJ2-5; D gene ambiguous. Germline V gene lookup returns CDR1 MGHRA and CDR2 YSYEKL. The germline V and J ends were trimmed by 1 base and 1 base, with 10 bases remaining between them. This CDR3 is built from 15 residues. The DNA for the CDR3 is TGCGCCAGCAGCCAAGTAAAAACAACCCAAGAGACCCAGTACTTC. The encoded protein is CASSQVKTTQETQYF.

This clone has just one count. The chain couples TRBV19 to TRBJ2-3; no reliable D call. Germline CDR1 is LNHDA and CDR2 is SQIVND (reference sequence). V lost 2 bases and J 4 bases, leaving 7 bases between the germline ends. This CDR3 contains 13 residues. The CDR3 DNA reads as TGTGCCAGTAGTATAACACTATCAGATACGCAGTATTTT. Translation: CASSITLSDTQYF.

CDR3 protein: CASSESSRSATYEQYF. CDR3 nucleotides: TGCGCCAGCAGTGAGTCGTCGAGGAGCGCGACCTACGAGCAGTACTTC. The chain uses TRBV10-1 and TRBJ2-7; no clear D. Germline CDR1 reads WNHNN; CDR2 reads SYGVQD (reference sequence). The V and J ends lost 0 bases and 2 bases respectively, with 14 bases between them. The length of the CDR3 is 16 residues.

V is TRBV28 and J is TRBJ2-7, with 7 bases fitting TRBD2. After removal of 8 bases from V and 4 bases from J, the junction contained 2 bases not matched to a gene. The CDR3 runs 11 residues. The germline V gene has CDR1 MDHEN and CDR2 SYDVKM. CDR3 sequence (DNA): TGTGCCAGCTGGGGGGGTTACGAGCAGTACTTC. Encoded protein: CASWGGYEQYF.

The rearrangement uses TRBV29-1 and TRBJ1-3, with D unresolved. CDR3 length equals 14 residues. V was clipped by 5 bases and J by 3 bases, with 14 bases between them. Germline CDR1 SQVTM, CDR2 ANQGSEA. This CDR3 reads CSVLWTGGGNTIYF. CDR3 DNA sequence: TGCAGCGTTTTATGGACGGGCGGTGGAAACACCATATATTTT.

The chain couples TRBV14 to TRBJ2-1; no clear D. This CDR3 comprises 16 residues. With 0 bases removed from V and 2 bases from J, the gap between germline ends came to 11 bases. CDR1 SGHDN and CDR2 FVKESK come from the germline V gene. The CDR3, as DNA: TGTGCCAGCAGCCAAGACATAGTCAGCACCTACAATGAGCAGTTCTTC. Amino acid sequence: CASSQDIVSTYNEQFF.

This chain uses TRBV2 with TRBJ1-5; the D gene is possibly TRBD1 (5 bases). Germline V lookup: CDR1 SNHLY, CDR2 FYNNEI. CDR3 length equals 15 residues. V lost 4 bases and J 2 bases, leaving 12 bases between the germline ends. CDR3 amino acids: CASSVSGRGNQPQHF. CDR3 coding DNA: TGTGCCAGCAGTGTCTCGGGACGGGGCAATCAGCCCCAGCATTTT.

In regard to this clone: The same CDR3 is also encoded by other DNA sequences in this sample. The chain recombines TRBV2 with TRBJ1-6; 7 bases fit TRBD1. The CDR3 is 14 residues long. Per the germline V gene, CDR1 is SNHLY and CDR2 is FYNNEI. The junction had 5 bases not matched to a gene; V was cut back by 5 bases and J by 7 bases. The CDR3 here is CASSPQGGNSPLHF. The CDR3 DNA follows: TGTGCCAGCAGTCCTCAGGGGGGGAATTCACCCCTCCACTTT.